The present TCR beta chain was sequenced within a study of spatial heterogeneity in lung cancer. On the study more broadly: There were consistently more beta-chain sequences detected than alpha-chain sequences. Notes on the study in general: The appearance of ubiquitous expanded tumor TCRs in blood was greater at resection than follow-up.

Time point noted: sample taken at primary tumor resection. Unsorted whole RNA samples from tumor, nontumor lung or frozen PBMC were sequenced. This clonotype was seen repeatedly, ten times or more. Its antigen is still unknown. The CDR3 runs to 11 residues. V was pared by 7 bases and J by 11 bases, with 15 bases between. Germline assignment: CDR1 SQVTM and CDR2 ANQGSEA. Unique molecular identifiers, one per molecule, were present on every TCR cDNA molecule. TCRdb itself ran the 5' RACE reads through MiXCR, one entry per CDR3 protein. This sample has about 38,000 distinct CDR3 sequences, with 6.5% to 8.5% found just once.

This rearrangement joins TRBV29-1 to TRBJ2-1; maybe TRBD2 (5 bases). This receptor was identified in a male donor with early-stage non-small cell lung cancer. Sequenced material: PBMCs, taken at surgery. The CDR3 DNA follows: TGCAGCGCCGCGACGGGGAATAAGCAGTTCTTC. This gives the protein CSAATGNKQFF.